This T cell receptor beta chain was documented in a study of blood T cells in healthy people across ages. V lost 4 bases and J lost 4, with 14 bases in between. The CDR3 length is 14 residues. Germline V lookup: CDR1 DFQATT, CDR2 SNEGSKA (reference sequence). Through a sample-barcoded 5' primer and a J-beta primer mix, a second PCR was run for roughly 7 to 11 cycles. Via MiXCR, TCRdb re-called the 5' RACE reads, giving one row per CDR3 protein. The sample includes approximately 730,000 distinct CDR3 sequences, about 42% of them seen just once. The origin of this receptor is a woman aged 55-70 years in good health. Material: blood. This rearrangement joins TRBV20-1 to TRBJ2-1; tentatively, D is TRBD2 (6 bases). The CDR3 here is CSATGRPGYNEQFF. In DNA, the CDR3 is TGCAGTGCTACAGGGAGGCCCGGGTACAATGAGCAGTTCTTC.